This TCR beta chain was retrieved from a study of beta chain features in type 1 diabetes. Findings and caveats of the study: Moderate but significant shortening of TCRB CDR3s was recorded in all four CD4+ subsets from Type 1 diabetes patients.

On this clone: Its antigen is unknown.

Germline CDR1 is GTSNPN and CDR2 is SVGIG (reference sequence). This CDR3 is 13 amino acids long. The V end was cut by 3 bases, the J end by 4 bases, with 9 bases between. All of the isolated RNA was reverse transcribed, so expressed TCRB transcripts were sequenced. The average read count of naive, central memory and regulatory T cell samples was approximately 3.5 million. Method: immunoSEQ multiplex PCR; TCRdb's copy keeps in-frame clones and lacks some. This table holds some 350,000 clones, about 13% found once. Sequencing input: naive CD4+ T cells from blood. The J gene is TRBJ2-2, the V gene TRBV30; tentatively, D is TRBD2 (5 bases). This clonotype was obtained from a young woman with type 1 diabetes. This CDR3 reads CAWSEGATGELFF. For the CDR3, the DNA is TGTGCCTGGAGCGAGGGAGCCACCGGGGAGCTGTTTTTT.